Listed below are T cell receptor beta chains from one sample, sequenced in a study of blood T cell repertoires in COVID-19. The data were produced by immunoSEQ multiplex PCR, yet TCRdb's version contains in-frame clones alone and is incomplete. The profile shows 53,000 or so clones, around 79% of them singletons. The sample consisted of peripheral blood. These TCRs come from a man aged 60 to 69 with acute or convalescent COVID-19. Both conserved end residues are part of each CDR3. A D gene is named only where the DNA matches it firmly. Size tells how often a clone was seen (once, few, many) or the class of an expanded clone, and some rows leave it out.

len	j_gene	abundance	d_gene	v_gene	CDR3aa	CDR3nt
14	TRBJ2-1	NA	NA	TRBV6-1	CASSELALNNEQFF	TGTGCCAGCAGTGAATTAGCCCTCAACAATGAGCAGTTCTTC
16	TRBJ2-3	once	TRBD2	TRBV12-5	CASGLGLAGGADTQYF	TGTGCTAGTGGTTTGGGACTAGCGGGAGGGGCAGATACGCAGTATTTT
12	TRBJ1-1	NA	TRBD1	TRBV5-6	CASSFVTGEAFF	TGTGCCAGCAGCTTTGTGACAGGGGAAGCTTTCTTT
13	TRBJ1-6	many	NA	TRBV27	CASRDGGNSPLHF	TGTGCCAGCCGCGACGGGGGAAATTCACCCCTCCACTTT
12	TRBJ1-1	NA	NA	TRBV19	CASSTGNTEAFF	TGTGCCAGTAGTACCGGGAACACTGAAGCTTTCTTT
14	TRBJ1-3	NA	NA	TRBV7-9	CASSLGQIGNTIYF	TGTGCCAGCAGCTTAGGACAGATCGGAAACACCATATATTTT
14	TRBJ1-1	NA	TRBD1	TRBV7-2	CASSPHRGGTEAFF	TGTGCCAGCAGCCCCCACAGGGGGGGCACTGAAGCTTTCTTT
12	TRBJ1-4	NA	NA	TRBV5-4	CASSLVGEKLFF	TGTGCCAGCAGCTTGGTCGGGGAAAAACTGTTTTTT
15	TRBJ1-3	NA	TRBD1	TRBV7-3	CASSSGGNSGNTIYF	TGTGCCAGCAGCTCAGGGGGAAACTCTGGAAACACCATATATTTT
14	TRBJ1-3	NA	NA	TRBV7-2	CASSLRQAGNTIYF	TGTGCCAGCAGCTTAAGGCAGGCAGGAAACACCATATATTTT
14	TRBJ1-2	NA	TRBD1	TRBV19	CASRQGQANYGYTF	TGTGCCAGTAGACAGGGACAGGCGAACTATGGCTACACCTTC
13	TRBJ1-2	few	NA	TRBV18	CASSPTAGDGYTF	TGTGCCAGCTCACCAACGGCCGGGGATGGCTACACCTTC
12	TRBJ2-5	NA	NA	TRBV5-1	CASRQNQETQYF	TGCGCCAGCAGGCAGAACCAAGAGACCCAGTACTTC
14	TRBJ1-1	NA	NA	TRBV9	CASSPGDWRTEAFF	TGTGCCAGCAGCCCGGGGGACTGGAGGACTGAAGCTTTCTTT
14	TRBJ1-2	NA	NA	TRBV19	CATTRTRLDYGYTF	TGTGCCACCACACGGACAAGATTGGACTATGGCTACACCTTC
14	TRBJ2-5	NA	TRBD2	TRBV4-2	CASSQGGEQETQYF	TGTGCCAGCAGCCAGGGGGGGGAACAAGAGACCCAGTACTTC
15	TRBJ2-5	NA	NA	TRBV7-6	CASSPRLGRQETQYF	TGTGCCAGCAGCCCACGACTAGGCCGGCAAGAGACCCAGTACTTC
15	TRBJ1-1	NA	TRBD1	TRBV18	CASSLAGQGNTEAFF	TGTGCCAGCTCACTAGCAGGACAGGGGAACACTGAAGCTTTCTTT